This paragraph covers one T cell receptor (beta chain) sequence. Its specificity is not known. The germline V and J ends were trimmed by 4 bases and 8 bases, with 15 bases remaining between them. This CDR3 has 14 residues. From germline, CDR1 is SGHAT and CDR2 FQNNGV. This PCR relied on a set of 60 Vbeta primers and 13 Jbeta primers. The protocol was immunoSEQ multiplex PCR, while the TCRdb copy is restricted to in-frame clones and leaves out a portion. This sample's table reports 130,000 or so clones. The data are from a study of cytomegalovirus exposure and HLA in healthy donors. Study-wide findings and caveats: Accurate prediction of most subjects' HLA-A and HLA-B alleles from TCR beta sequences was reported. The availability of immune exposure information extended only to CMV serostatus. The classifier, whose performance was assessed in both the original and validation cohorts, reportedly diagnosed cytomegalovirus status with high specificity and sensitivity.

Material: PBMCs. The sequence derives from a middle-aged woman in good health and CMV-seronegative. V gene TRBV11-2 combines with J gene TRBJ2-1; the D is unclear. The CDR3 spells CASSSRLFRDEQFF. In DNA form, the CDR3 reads TGTGCCAGCAGCTCCAGACTGTTCCGGGATGAGCAGTTCTTC.